Presented here are 32 T cell receptor beta chains from one specimen sequenced in a study of shared clonotypes between healthy human individuals. Clones were read by immunoSEQ multiplex PCR, and TCRdb kept only the in-frame ones, dropping some. The data show approximately 2.1 million clones, just over 90% seen once. Sequencing was done on a sample of naive CD4+ T cells from PBMCs. Subset here: CD45RA+ positively selected. Receptors originate from a young man in good health. Some clones in this sample may be carry-over from other donors' samples.

The rearrangement uses TRBV2 and TRBJ2-5, with D perhaps matching TRBD1 (5 bases). The J call may be in error: the DNA end matches TRBJ2-7 better. Germline V gene sequence: CDR1 SNHLY, CDR2 FYNNEI. CDR3 length: 13 residues. CDR3 nucleotides: TGTGCCAGCAGTGAAGCGCAGGGCTACGAGCAGTACTTC. Protein: CASSEAQGYEQYF.

For this clone: The same CDR3 arises from other DNA sequences in this sample as well. This chain connects TRBV6-5 to TRBJ1-2; 7 nucleotides agree with TRBD1. The germline gives CDR1 MNHEY, CDR2 SVGAGI. This CDR3 is 14 amino acids long. V shed 5 bases, J shed 2 bases, and the junction held 5 bases outside the gene matches. For the CDR3, the DNA is TGTGCCAGCAGTAGGACAGGCTCAAACTATGGCTACACCTTC. Translating gives CASSRTGSNYGYTF.

V gene TRBV6-6 combines with J gene TRBJ2-5; no clear D. Per the germline V gene, CDR1 is MNHNY and CDR2 is SVGAGI (reference sequence). The CDR3 spans 16 residues. V was shortened by 6 bases and J by 5 bases, with 22 bases between the two germline ends. CDR3 DNA: TGTGCCAGCAGACCGCGCGTTATCTCTGGCGGCGAGACCCAGTACTTC. This encodes CASRPRVISGGETQYF.

J is TRBJ2-7 and V is TRBV6-5; 16 bases line up with TRBD2. The trim removed 8 bases at V and 7 bases at J, leaving 8 bases unmatched. The CDR3 is 15 amino acids. Germline V CDR1 and CDR2: MNHEY, SVGAGI. The CDR3 loop reads CASQGLAGGLGEQYF. The CDR3 DNA follows: TGTGCCAGCCAGGGACTAGCGGGAGGGTTAGGGGAGCAGTACTTC.

The V and J genes are TRBV7-2 and TRBJ2-7; 11 bases are a match to TRBD1. CDR3 length: 15 residues. Germline trimming cut 4 bases from V and 2 bases from J; bases unmatched to any gene: 4. Germline loops: CDR1 SGHTA, CDR2 FQGNSA. The CDR3 DNA follows: TGTGCCAGCAGCTCCGGGACAGGGGGTACCTACGAGCAGTACTTC. It yields the protein CASSSGTGGTYEQYF.

The chain combines TRBV4-1 with TRBJ1-2; D gene unclear. This CDR3 has 14 residues. CDR1 MGHRA and CDR2 YSYEKL come from the germline V gene. The germline V and J ends were trimmed by 2 bases and 6 bases, with 13 bases remaining between them. The CDR3 DNA follows: TGCGCCAGCAGCCAAACACAGCGGTACGATGGCTACACCTTC. It is translated as CASSQTQRYDGYTF.

J is TRBJ1-2 and V is TRBV19, with D uncertain. With 7 bases removed from V and 3 bases from J, the gap between germline ends came to 21 bases. Germline CDR1 reads LNHDA; CDR2 reads SQIVND (reference sequence). The CDR3 is made up of 16 amino acids. The DNA for the CDR3 is TGTGCCAGTATCTCCTCCGAGGCAGGATTTTACTATGGCTACACCTTC. Translating gives CASISSEAGFYYGYTF.

This chain links TRBV27 with TRBJ2-1, with D unresolved. CDR1 and CDR2 (germline): MNHEY, SMNVEV (reference sequence). V shed 1 base and J shed 0 bases, with 10 bases lying between them. CDR3 length equals 16 residues. In DNA form, the CDR3 reads TGTGCCAGCAGTTTATTCGGCGTGAGCTCCTACAATGAGCAGTTCTTC. Translating gives CASSLFGVSSYNEQFF.

The chain combines TRBV7-2 with TRBJ2-5; no clear D. The V gene's germline CDR1 is SGHTA and CDR2 FQGNSA. The CDR3 runs 13 residues. The V and J ends lost 5 bases and 3 bases respectively, with 10 bases between them. The CDR3 is CASSGRNEETQYF. The DNA of the CDR3 is TGTGCCAGCAGCGGGCGAAATGAAGAGACCCAGTACTTC.

The chain recombines TRBV10-2 with TRBJ1-5; D is unresolved. This CDR3 is built from 14 residues. Germline V gene lookup returns CDR1 WSHSY and CDR2 SAAADI. Trimming left V 2 bases short and J 7 bases short, with 12 bases between. Written as DNA, the CDR3 is TGCGCCAGCAGTGAGACGGACCGCCAGCAGCCCCAGCATTTT. It encodes CASSETDRQQPQHF.

This chain connects TRBV19 to TRBJ2-2, with D perhaps matching TRBD1 (5 bases). CDR3 length equals 15 residues. Germline V lookup: CDR1 LNHDA, CDR2 SQIVND (reference sequence). With 3 bases removed from V and 3 bases from J, the gap between germline ends came to 11 bases. The CDR3: CASSITGFHTGELFF. The CDR3 DNA is TGTGCCAGTAGTATTACAGGCTTCCACACCGGGGAGCTGTTTTTT.

The chain is built from TRBV7-9 and TRBJ2-7, with 9 bases identical to TRBD1. J gave up 5 bases and V 4 bases, and 15 bases lay outside the gene matches. The CDR3 has 17 amino acids. Germline V gene sequence: CDR1 SEHNR, CDR2 FQNEAQ (reference sequence). In DNA form, the CDR3 reads TGTGCCAGCAGCTGGGGACAGGGATCCGGAGGGAGGGACGAGCAGTACTTC. This codes for CASSWGQGSGGRDEQYF. Supplemented by reference TRBV7-9 and TRBJ2-7, the full variable domain reads DTGVSQNPRHKITKRGQNVTFRCDPISEHNRLYWYRQTLGQGPEFLTYFQNEAQLEKSRLLSDRFSAERPKGSFSTLEIQRTEQGDSAMYLCASSWGQGSGGRDEQYFGPGTRLTVT.

This chain uses TRBV6-1 with TRBJ2-5; tentatively, D is TRBD2 (5 bases). Germline V CDR1 and CDR2: MNHNS, SASEGT. Trimming removed 2 bases from V and 5 bases from J, with 9 bases in between. The CDR3 totals 13 residues. CDR3 coding DNA: TGTGCCAGCAGTGAATACGGGGAGGAGACCCAGTACTTC. Amino acid sequence: CASSEYGEETQYF.

The chain carries TRBV18 and TRBJ1-1; 9 bases agree with TRBD1. Trimming cost V 4 bases and J 0 bases; bases outside gene matches: 0. The CDR3 runs to 14 residues. Germline CDR1 and CDR2: KGHSH and LQKENI. In DNA form, the CDR3 reads TGTGCCAGCTCACGGGACAGGGTGAACACTGAAGCTTTCTTT. This translates into CASSRDRVNTEAFF.

On this clone: Its ends do not fully match the called genes, so a read error is possible. This chain links TRBV5-1 with TRBJ2-7, with a tentative D call TRBD2 (6 bases). The CDR3 loop spans 14 amino acids. Germline loops: CDR1 SGHRS, CDR2 YFSETQ. CDR3 bases: TGCGCCAGCAGCCCGACAACTAATAGCGGACCCCTTGACTTC. This translates into CASSPTTNSGPLDF.

A single count supports this clone. V usage is TRBV5-5 and J usage is TRBJ1-1; D is unclear. Germline CDR1 reads SGHKS; CDR2 reads YYEKEE (reference sequence). With 3 bases removed from V and 0 bases from J, the gap between germline ends came to 12 bases. This CDR3 region has 15 residues. The chain's CDR3 is CASSSGWILNTEAFF. The CDR3 nucleotides read TGTGCCAGCAGCTCCGGTTGGATTTTGAACACTGAAGCTTTCTTT.

This clone was counted a single time. The V call is TRBV13, the J call TRBJ2-7; the D is unclear. Germline CDR1 and CDR2: PRHDT and FYEKMQ (reference sequence). Trimming left V 5 bases short and J 2 bases short, with 13 bases between. The CDR3 runs to 14 residues. This CDR3 reads CASSRRAQTYEQYF. The CDR3 region has the DNA TGTGCCAGCAGCCGAAGGGCCCAGACCTACGAGCAGTACTTC. Complete variable domain (other parts from reference TRBV13 and TRBJ2-7): AAGVIQSPRHLIKEKRETATLKCYPIPRHDTVYWYQQGPGQDPQFLISFYEKMQSDKGSIPDRFSAQQFSDYHSELNMSSLELGDSALYFCASSRRAQTYEQYFGPGTRLTVT.

The chain links TRBV20-1 to TRBJ2-6; D uncertain. Germline-derived CDR1 and CDR2 are DFQATT and SNEGSKA (reference sequence). V lost 5 bases to trimming and J lost 8 bases, with 7 bases between them. The CDR3 length is 11 residues. CDR3 sequence: CSAERSNVLTF. CDR3 in DNA: TGCAGTGCTGAACGTTCCAACGTCCTGACTTTC.

The chain recombines TRBV2 with TRBJ2-2; D remains unclear. This CDR3 comprises 14 residues. Germline V gene sequence: CDR1 SNHLY, CDR2 FYNNEI. Between the trimmed V and J ends, which lost 2 bases and 7 bases, there was a span of 11 bases. CDR3 sequence reads: CASSELAVLGELFF. CDR3 sequence (DNA): TGTGCCAGCAGTGAACTGGCGGTCCTCGGGGAGCTGTTTTTT.

This chain connects TRBV12-2 to TRBJ1-1; TRBD1 is the table's D call and was not checked against the DNA. TRBV12-2 is marked as a pseudogene. CDR3 length: 15 amino acids. CDR3 protein: CASRPLGQGNTEAFF. CDR3 nucleotides: TGTGCAAGTCGCCCCTTGGGACAGGGGAACACTGAAGCTTTCTTT.

Comments on this clone: Other DNA sequences of this sample code for an identical CDR3. The rearrangement links TRBV28 to TRBJ2-7, with D possibly being TRBD2 (5 bases). The CDR3 contains 13 residues. V dropped 2 bases and J dropped 3 bases, with 8 bases sitting between them. CDR1 MDHEN and CDR2 SYDVKM come from the germline V gene. CDR3 DNA sequence: TGTGCCAGCAGTTTAGGCGGGTTCTACGAGCAGTACTTC. The encoded protein is CASSLGGFYEQYF.

This chain uses TRBV28 with TRBJ1-5; no definite D call. The CDR3 is made up of 16 amino acids. The ends were cut back, 2 bases at V and 2 bases at J, with 13 bases in the middle. Per the germline V gene, CDR1 is MDHEN and CDR2 is SYDVKM. Here the CDR3 DNA reads TGTGCCAGCAGTTTACTCCCCTCGGAGGGCAATCAGCCCCAGCATTTT. Amino acids: CASSLLPSEGNQPQHF.

The chain joins TRBV6-6 to TRBJ2-5; D call uncertain. Germline V gene lookup returns CDR1 MNHNY and CDR2 SVGAGI (reference sequence). The CDR3 runs 13 residues. Trimming cost V 7 bases and J 5 bases, with 14 bases left between them. Written as DNA, the CDR3 is TGTGCCAGCATCCTCTCGGTGGGTGAGACCCAGTACTTC. Residues: CASILSVGETQYF.

The V gene is TRBV28, the J gene TRBJ2-7, with D possibly being TRBD2 (5 bases). Germline CDR1 and CDR2: MDHEN and SYDVKM. This CDR3 comprises 13 residues. Trimming pared 5 bases from V and 0 bases from J, leaving 8 bases between. The CDR3 nucleotides are TGTGCCAGCAGTCAAACTAGCTCCTACGAGCAGTACTTC. Translating it yields CASSQTSSYEQYF.

The chain joins TRBV4-1 to TRBJ2-3, with 9 positions matching TRBD2. Trimming removed 0 bases from V and 10 bases from J; junction bases left unmatched: 11. The CDR3 totals 16 residues. Germline CDR1 MGHRA, CDR2 YSYEKL. CDR3 amino acids: CASSQDWTSALGAQYF. CDR3 nucleotide sequence: TGCGCCAGCAGCCAAGATTGGACTAGCGCCCTGGGTGCGCAGTATTTT.

This rearrangement joins TRBV28 to TRBJ1-1; D is unresolved. V was cut by 7 bases and J by 1 base, with 16 bases left in between. From germline, CDR1 is MDHEN and CDR2 SYDVKM. The CDR3 is made up of 15 amino acids. CDR3 nucleotides: TGTGCCAGCATCTCCAAAAAGCGGCCGAACACTGAAGCTTTCTTT. Its translation is CASISKKRPNTEAFF. The full variable domain, in which reference TRBV28 and TRBJ1-1 provide the parts outside the CDR3, is DVKVTQSSRYLVKRTGEKVFLECVQDMDHENMFWYRQDPGLGLRLIYFSYDVKMKEKGDIPEGYSVSREKKERFSLILESASTNQTSMYLCASISKKRPNTEAFFGQGTRLTVV.

The CDR3 sequence is CASSKDRLNNEQFF. The CDR3 DNA follows: TGTGCCAGCAGCAAGGACAGGCTGAACAATGAGCAGTTCTTC. The chain recombines TRBV14 with TRBJ2-1, with 7 bases fitting TRBD1. CDR1 SGHDN and CDR2 FVKESK come from the germline V gene. V was clipped by 5 bases and J by 5 bases; unmatched bases: 6. This CDR3 comprises 14 residues. Filled out from reference TRBV14 and TRBJ2-1, the complete variable domain reads EAGVTQFPSHSVIEKGQTVTLRCDPISGHDNLYWYRRVMGKEIKFLLHFVKESKQDESGMPNNRFLAERTGGTYSTLKVQPAELEDSGVYFCASSKDRLNNEQFFGPGTRLTVL.

The V and J genes are TRBV5-1 and TRBJ2-3; 9 nucleotides line up with TRBD2. The germline gives CDR1 SGHRS, CDR2 YFSETQ. The V segment lost 4 bases and the J segment 1 base; nucleotides outside the gene matches: 10. The length of the CDR3 is 17 residues. The CDR3 bases are TGCGCCAGCAGCACGGCTAGCGGGGCGGGTCGCACAGATACGCAGTATTTT. Translating it yields CASSTASGAGRTDTQYF.

About this clone itself: The same CDR3 also results from other DNA sequences found in this sample. The chain has TRBV10-3 and TRBJ2-3; D gene uncertain. CDR1 and CDR2 (germline): ENHRY, SYGVKD. There are 12 residues in the CDR3. Trimming shortened V by 0 bases and J by 4 bases, and 2 bases separated the two germline ends. CDR3 protein: CAISESADTQYF. The CDR3 DNA reads TGTGCCATCAGTGAGTCTGCAGATACGCAGTATTTT.

The genes are TRBV14 and TRBJ2-1; possibly TRBD2 for D (5 bases). The CDR3 runs 15 residues. CDR1 is SGHDN and CDR2 is FVKESK in the germline V gene. Trimming took off 2 bases at V and 6 bases at J, with 14 bases between the two ends. The CDR3 nucleotides are TGTGCCAGCAGCCAATTTACCGGGATCGGCAATGAGCAGTTCTTC. Amino acid sequence: CASSQFTGIGNEQFF.

The rearrangement uses TRBV6-6 and TRBJ1-2; 11 positions agree with TRBD1. Germline V gene data show CDR1 as MNHNY and CDR2 as SVGAGI (reference sequence). The CDR3 length is 15 residues. V was clipped by 5 bases and J by 6 bases; unmatched bases: 8. The DNA for the CDR3 is TGTGCCAGCAGTCGTAAGGGGACAGGGGGGAATGGCTACACCTTC. Encoded protein: CASSRKGTGGNGYTF.

The chain combines TRBV5-1 with TRBJ2-7; TRBD2 matches 9 bases. Germline assignment: CDR1 SGHRS and CDR2 YFSETQ. The CDR3 extends over 18 amino acids. J was trimmed by 6 bases and V by 6 bases; bases with no gene match: 22. CDR3 residues: CASTPQGGGRAVPLEQYF. The CDR3 DNA reads TGCGCCAGCACCCCCCAGGGGGGCGGGAGGGCCGTCCCTCTCGAGCAGTACTTC.